Shown below are 10 T cell receptor beta chains from a single sample sequenced in a study of OX40 agonist ivuxolimab in advanced cancers. Sequencing used immunoSEQ multiplex PCR; TCRdb keeps in-frame clones, though not all of them. The sample consists of around 70,000 clones, 90% to 95% of them appearing once. The specimen was CD4+ or CD8+ T cells sorted from blood, collected in a trial of the OX40 agonist ivuxolimab. Receptors were obtained from an adult with an advanced solid tumor such as melanoma, head and neck, liver or kidney cancer.

The V gene is TRBV7-2, the J gene TRBJ2-7; D may be TRBD2 (5 bases). CDR1 and CDR2 from the germline V gene are SGHTA and FQGNSA. Trimming removed 1 base at V and 4 bases at J, with 8 bases between. The CDR3 has 13 amino acids. CDR3 coding DNA: TGTGCCAGCAGCTTAGAGGCGGGTTACGAGCAGTACTTC. This translates into CASSLEAGYEQYF.

The J gene is TRBJ1-5, the V gene TRBV6-1, with D hard to call. The germline gives CDR1 MNHNS, CDR2 SASEGT. Trimming stripped 6 bases from V and 0 bases from J, with 12 bases between. The CDR3 consists of 15 residues. In DNA form, the CDR3 reads TGTGCCAGCAGGACGACCGGTTATAGCAATCAGCCCCAGCATTTT. It yields the protein CASRTTGYSNQPQHF.

The chain joins TRBV6-5 to TRBJ2-7; TRBD2 aligns across 12 bases. Germline-derived CDR1 and CDR2 are MNHEY and SVGAGI. The ends lost 4 bases at V and 3 bases at J; junction bases unmatched: 1. This CDR3 spans 14 amino acids. The CDR3 region is CASSWTSGDYEQYF. The CDR3 nucleotides read TGTGCCAGCAGTTGGACTAGCGGGGACTACGAGCAGTACTTC.

The V gene is TRBV5-6, the J gene TRBJ2-1, with D uncertain. CDR3 length: 15 residues. The germline V gene has CDR1 SGHDT and CDR2 YYEEEE. V lost 0 bases and J lost 8, with 15 bases in between. The CDR3 region is CASSLEVVAVDEQFF. The DNA of the CDR3 is TGTGCCAGCAGCTTGGAGGTCGTGGCCGTGGATGAGCAGTTCTTC.

V usage is TRBV27 and J usage is TRBJ1-4; no definite D call. V was shortened by 5 bases and J by 0 bases, with 10 bases between the two germline ends. The CDR3 consists of 15 residues. Germline loops: CDR1 MNHEY, CDR2 SMNVEV (reference sequence). DNA of the CDR3: TGTGCCAGCAGTGCGGAGGCACCAACTAATGAAAAACTGTTTTTT. Residues: CASSAEAPTNEKLFF. The whole variable domain, remainder taken from reference TRBV27 and TRBJ1-4, is EAQVTQNPRYLITVTGKKLTVTCSQNMNHEYMSWYRQDPGLGLRQIYYSMNVEVTDKGDVPEGYKVSRKEKRNFPLILESPSPNQTSLYFCASSAEAPTNEKLFFGSGTQLSVL.

The gene calls are TRBV7-2 and TRBJ1-3, with D possibly matching TRBD1 (6 bases). CDR3 length equals 16 residues. Trimming cost V 5 bases and J 0 bases, with 14 bases left between them. Germline CDR1 reads SGHTA; CDR2 reads FQGNSA. Here the CDR3 reads CASSRPGATSGNTIYF. The CDR3 DNA follows: TGTGCCAGCAGCCGACCGGGGGCGACCTCTGGAAACACCATATATTTT.

CDR3 DNA sequence: TGCGCCAGCAGCCCAGCGGGACTAGTGACTGGGGCCAACGTCCTGACTTTC. It translates to CASSPAGLVTGANVLTF. The chain joins TRBV4-1 to TRBJ2-6, with 8 bases matching TRBD2. Germline CDR1 and CDR2: MGHRA and YSYEKL. CDR3 length equals 17 residues. The ends lost 4 bases at V and 2 bases at J; junction bases unmatched: 7.

The V and J genes are TRBV5-4 and TRBJ1-4; the match to TRBD1 covers 7 bases. CDR3 length equals 17 residues. With V trimmed by 3 bases and J by 4 bases, 12 bases remained unmatched. Germline values: CDR1 SGHNT, CDR2 YYREEE (reference sequence). CDR3 in DNA: TGTGCCAGCAGCTCGGATTTAGGGGGCGCCTATAATGAAAAACTGTTTTTT. This encodes CASSSDLGGAYNEKLFF.

This chain links TRBV19 with TRBJ1-1; 12 nucleotides line up with TRBD1. Germline-derived CDR1 and CDR2 are LNHDA and SQIVND (reference sequence). The length of the CDR3 is 18 residues. The V segment lost 5 bases and the J segment 4 bases; nucleotides outside the gene matches: 14. This CDR3 reads CASSPPPGQGASSTEAFF. As DNA, the CDR3 is TGTGCCAGTAGTCCACCGCCGGGACAGGGGGCGAGTAGCACTGAAGCTTTCTTT.

V and J are TRBV19 and TRBJ1-2; 10 positions agree with TRBD1. With 10 bases clipped from V and 4 bases from J, the junction kept 12 bases outside the gene matches. Germline V gives CDR1 LNHDA, CDR2 SQIVND (reference sequence). The CDR3 runs to 15 residues. The CDR3, as DNA: TGTGCCACCTCCGGGACAGGGGCTTTCGGCTATGGCTACACCTTC. Its translation: CATSGTGAFGYGYTF.